A selection of T cell receptor beta chains follows, all from one sample in a study of T cells in Graves' hyperthyroidism and ophthalmopathy. TCRdb redid the calling of the multiplex PCR reads with MiXCR, one entry per CDR3 protein. The sample consists of some 400,000 distinct CDR3 sequences, 14% of them appearing once. Source material: blood. The receptors here all came from an older woman with Graves' hyperthyroidism. CDR3s include the opening cysteine and the closing phenylalanine or tryptophan. The D gene is left open where the match is weak. The size field is filled for only some rows; it gives once, few, many or a size class.

size	D	V	J	CDR3	DNA
many	TRBD2	TRBV11-3	TRBJ2-3	CASSRLGLAGHTQYF	TGTGCCAGCAGCCGCCTGGGACTAGCGGGACATACGCAGTATTTT
.	TRBD2	TRBV12-3/TRBV12-4	TRBJ2-5	CASSPTSGSPETQYF	TGTGCCAGCAGTCCGACTAGCGGGAGCCCTGAGACCCAGTACTTC
many	.	TRBV4-2	TRBJ2-3	CASSQVNAGSSTDTQYF	TGTGCCAGCAGCCAAGTAAATGCGGGATCTAGCACAGATACGCAGTATTTT
.	TRBD2	TRBV29-1	TRBJ2-3	CSVEDGGRGTDTQYF	TGCAGCGTTGAGGATGGCGGGAGGGGAACAGATACGCAGTATTTT
few	.	TRBV6-1	TRBJ1-1	CATVVVGGYTEAFF	TGTGCCACCGTAGTCGTCGGTGGATACACTGAAGCTTTCTTT
.	TRBD2	TRBV11-2	TRBJ2-5	CASSTPAGTSGSKYF	TGTGCCAGCAGCACACCGGCCGGGACTAGCGGGAGTAAATACTTC
many	.	TRBV7-8	TRBJ1-2	CASSLVAGTYGYTF	TGTGCCAGCAGCTTAGTAGCAGGAACCTATGGCTACACCTTC
many	TRBD1	TRBV2	TRBJ1-5	CASSGDRASNQPQHF	TGTGCCAGCAGTGGAGACAGGGCTAGCAATCAGCCCCAGCATTTT
many	.	TRBV10-3	TRBJ1-1	CAISERQGGGEAFF	TGTGCCATCAGTGAAAGGCAGGGCGGTGGTGAAGCTTTCTTT
many	.	TRBV20-1	TRBJ2-3	CSASGFSTDTQYF	TGCAGTGCTAGCGGGTTTAGCACAGATACGCAGTATTTT
few	TRBD2	TRBV4-1	TRBJ2-3	CASSPLAGGPVTQYF	TGCGCCAGCAGCCCCTTAGCGGGAGGGCCAGTTACGCAGTATTTT
many	.	TRBV3-1	TRBJ1-2	CASSQEWGGRNYGYTF	TGTGCCAGCAGCCAAGAATGGGGCGGCCGTAACTATGGCTACACCTTC
few	.	TRBV10-1	TRBJ1-4	CASSESTDGNEKLFF	TGCGCCAGCAGTGAGTCGACTGATGGTAATGAAAAACTGTTTTTT
many	TRBD1	TRBV30	TRBJ2-7	CACNRARGYEQYF	TGTGCCTGTAACCGGGCCAGGGGGTACGAGCAGTACTTC
many	TRBD1	TRBV11-3	TRBJ2-5	CASSARQGLWETQYF	TGTGCCAGCAGCGCGAGACAGGGTTTGTGGGAGACCCAGTACTTC
many	.	TRBV28	TRBJ2-7	CASIGQPYEQYF	TGTGCCAGCATCGGACAGCCCTACGAGCAGTACTTC
many	.	TRBV5-4	TRBJ2-1	CASSLDGNEQFF	TGTGCCAGCAGCTTGGACGGCAATGAGCAGTTCTTC
.	TRBD1	TRBV28	TRBJ2-5	CASKGARYREETQYF	TGTGCCAGCAAGGGGGCAAGGTACCGCGAAGAGACCCAGTACTTC
few	.	TRBV27	TRBJ1-5	CASGRGNQPQHF	TGTGCCAGCGGTAGGGGGAACCAGCCCCAGCATTTT
many	TRBD1	TRBV2	TRBJ2-2	CASNGQGDTGELFF	TGTGCCAGCAACGGACAGGGGGACACCGGGGAGCTGTTTTTT
many	.	TRBV20-1	TRBJ2-4	CSVPLWDIQYF	TGCAGTGTCCCCCTTTGGGACATTCAGTACTTC
many	TRBD1	TRBV7-8	TRBJ2-5	CASIGGRRGTGGRETQYF	TGTGCCAGCATCGGCGGCCGGCGCGGGACAGGGGGCCGAGAGACCCAGTACTTC
.	TRBD2	TRBV12-3/TRBV12-4	TRBJ2-1	CASSLAGGLSYNEQFF	TGTGCCAGCAGTTTAGCGGGAGGGCTTTCCTACAATGAGCAGTTCTTC
.	.	TRBV10-3	TRBJ2-1	CATRNNEQFF	TGTGCCACCCGAAACAATGAGCAGTTCTTC